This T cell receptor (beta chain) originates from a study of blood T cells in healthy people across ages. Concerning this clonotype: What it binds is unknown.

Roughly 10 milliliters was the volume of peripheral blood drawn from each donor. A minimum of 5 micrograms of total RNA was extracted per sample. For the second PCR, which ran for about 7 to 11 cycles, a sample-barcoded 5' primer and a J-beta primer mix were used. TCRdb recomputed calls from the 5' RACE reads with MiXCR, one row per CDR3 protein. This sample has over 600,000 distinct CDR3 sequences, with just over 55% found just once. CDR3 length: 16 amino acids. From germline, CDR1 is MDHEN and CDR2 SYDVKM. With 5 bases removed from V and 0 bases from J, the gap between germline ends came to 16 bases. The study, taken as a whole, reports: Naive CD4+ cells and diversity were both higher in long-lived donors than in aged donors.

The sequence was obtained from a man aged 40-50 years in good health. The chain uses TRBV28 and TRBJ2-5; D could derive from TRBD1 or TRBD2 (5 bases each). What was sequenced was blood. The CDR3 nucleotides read TGTGCCAGCAGTACTACCCGGGACCTGGACCAAGAGACCCAGTACTTC. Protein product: CASSTTRDLDQETQYF. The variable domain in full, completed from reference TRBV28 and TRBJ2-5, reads DVKVTQSSRYLVKRTGEKVFLECVQDMDHENMFWYRQDPGLGLRLIYFSYDVKMKEKGDIPEGYSVSREKKERFSLILESASTNQTSMYLCASSTTRDLDQETQYFGPGTRLLVL.